This section outlines one TCR beta chain sequence together with its context. Its target is unknown. The CDR3 contains 16 residues. Germline V gene lookup returns CDR1 MNHEY and CDR2 SVGEGT. V lost 5 bases to trimming and J lost 4 bases; unmatched junction nucleotides: 10. This entry belongs to a study of persistence of HIV-infected CD4 T cells. Study-level background: CD4+ T cells responding to CMV or HIV-1 Gag were isolated.

Study outcomes and limitations: Degenerate expanded CDR3beta sequences were enriched among CMV- and Gag-responding cells. CMV- and Gag-responding cells had lower TCRbeta richness than CD3/CD28-responding cells.

This was the immunoSEQ version 4 assay in survey mode. Assay: immunoSEQ multiplex PCR; the TCRdb copy retains only in-frame clones and omits some. The repertoire has about 33,000 clones, 82% of them found once; the top ten carry about 6%. Lysates of CMV-infected fibroblasts at around 10 ug/mL stimulated these cells. CD40L/CD69 double-negative CD45RO-high memory CD4+ T cells were collected. Donors had CD4+ T cell counts above 400 cells/uL and were CMV-seropositive. The input for sequencing was CD4+ T cells sorted from PBMCs after roughly 18-hour stimulation, taken from a patient who received antiretroviral therapy. J is TRBJ1-5 and V is TRBV6-2 or TRBV6-3, with 8 bases lining up with TRBD1. The TCR sequence derives from an adult woman with HIV who was CMV-seropositive. The CDR3 DNA follows: TGTGCCAGCAGTCCCACGAGACAGGGGTGGAATCAGCCCCAGCATTTT. It encodes CASSPTRQGWNQPQHF.